The source of this TCR beta chain is a study of vaccination and CD4 T cells after COVID-19. Background on the study: Roughly 10 convalescent patients had mild and one had severe PCR-confirmed SARS-CoV-2 disease. Notes on the study in general: The appearance of a median 86.3% of reactive clones in convalescent patients occurred only post-vaccination.

V was trimmed by 5 bases and J by 6 bases, leaving 16 bases between them. Germline lookup yields CDR1 SEHNR and CDR2 FQNEAQ (reference sequence). The CDR3 contains 14 residues. With the Oncomine TCR Beta short-read assay, DNA from cultured CD4+ T cells was sequenced. From the PCR reads, TCRdb called clonotypes with MiXCR, one entry per CDR3 protein. The data show approximately 25,000 distinct CDR3 sequences, about 56% seen once. Points on this clonotype: No antigen is known for it.

Treatment noted: roughly ten-day PBMC culture with coronavirus spike peptide pools or control peptides (ViraFEST assay). The authors cultured a few million PBMCs per well with roughly 10 IU/ml IL-2 and about 9.4 ug/ml peptide pools. Upon completion of roughly ten days of culture, CD4+ T cells were isolated via negative selection. Specimen: CD4+ T cells from blood, cultured in vitro. The chain carries TRBV7-9 and TRBJ1-2, with unresolved D. The receptor was isolated from a human donor who had recovered from COVID-19. The CDR3 sequence is CASSPRGVGHGYTF. In DNA form, the CDR3 reads TGTGCCAGCAGCCCCCGGGGAGTAGGGCATGGCTACACCTTC.